A single sample gave rise to the 30 T cell receptor beta chains below, sequenced in a study of cytomegalovirus exposure and HLA in healthy donors. Clones were sequenced by immunoSEQ multiplex PCR, and TCRdb holds only the in-frame ones, with some missing. The repertoire holds over 150,000 clones, with roughly 84% as singletons. The sequenced sample consisted of PBMCs. These receptors all stem from a young woman in good health and CMV-seropositive.

This clone has more than one count but fewer than ten. The V gene is TRBV19, the J gene TRBJ1-5, with a weak D call TRBD1 (6 bases). V was clipped by 4 bases and J by 1 base, with 8 bases between them. The CDR3 runs to 14 residues. The germline V gene has CDR1 LNHDA and CDR2 SQIVND (reference sequence). In nucleotides, the CDR3 is TGTGCCAGTAGTAACACAGGGAGCAATCAGCCCCAGCATTTT. Amino acids: CASSNTGSNQPQHF.

The gene calls are TRBV5-6 and TRBJ1-6; D may be TRBD1 (5 bases). This CDR3 comprises 14 residues. V was pared by 0 bases and J by 7 bases, with 8 bases between. Per the germline V gene, CDR1 is SGHDT and CDR2 is YYEEEE. CDR3 amino acids: CASSLAGGNSPLHF. The DNA of the CDR3 is TGTGCCAGCAGCTTGGCTGGGGGGAATTCACCCCTCCACTTT.

The CDR3 region has the DNA TGTGCCACCAATAAGGACAGGGGCTCCTACAATGAGCAGTTCTTC. This sequence encodes CATNKDRGSYNEQFF. This chain uses TRBV2 with TRBJ2-1; TRBD1 matches 9 bases. The CDR3 extends over 15 amino acids. J gave up 0 bases and V 10 bases, and 7 bases lay outside the gene matches. Germline V lookup: CDR1 SNHLY, CDR2 FYNNEI.

V usage is TRBV10-3 and J usage is TRBJ2-3, with 8 bases that match TRBD1. CDR3 length: 16 residues. V trimming: 6 bases; J trimming: 4 bases; junction bases outside the gene matches: 12. Germline lookup yields CDR1 ENHRY and CDR2 SYGVKD. The chain's CDR3 is CAIRDTGQGSADTQYF. CDR3 coding DNA: TGTGCCATCAGAGACACAGGACAGGGTTCCGCAGATACGCAGTATTTT.

DNA for the CDR3: TGTGCCAGCAGCTTTAGTACAGACATTCAGTACTTC. It translates to CASSFSTDIQYF. The chain links TRBV7-2 to TRBJ2-4; D gene unclear. Trimming took 3 bases from V and 8 from J, leaving 8 bases between them. From germline, CDR1 is SGHTA and CDR2 FQGNSA. CDR3 length equals 12 residues.

The chain couples TRBV5-6 to TRBJ1-4; TRBD1 matches 10 bases. This CDR3 comprises 16 residues. V was clipped by 1 base and J by 7 bases; unmatched bases: 7. Germline-derived CDR1 and CDR2 are SGHDT and YYEEEE. The CDR3, as DNA: TGTGCCAGCAGCTTGTGGACAGGGGGATTTGTTGAAAAACTGTTTTTT. This sequence encodes CASSLWTGGFVEKLFF.

J is TRBJ1-2 and V is TRBV7-8; D might be TRBD1 (6 bases). Trimming took off 3 bases at V and 4 bases at J, with 15 bases between the two ends. From germline, CDR1 is SGHVS and CDR2 FQNEAQ. CDR3 length: 15 residues. The CDR3 nucleotides are TGTGCCAGCAGCTTTGAACCGGGACACGGCTATGGCTACACCTTC. As protein: CASSFEPGHGYGYTF.

This chain joins TRBV6-6 and TRBJ2-7, with 8 bases matching TRBD2. The germline V gene has CDR1 MNHNY and CDR2 SVGAGI (reference sequence). The junction had 7 bases not matched to a gene; V was cut back by 4 bases and J by 5 bases. This CDR3 region has 14 residues. CDR3 residues: CASSSHSGVHEQYF. CDR3 DNA sequence: TGTGCCAGCAGTTCCCATAGCGGGGTCCACGAGCAGTACTTC.

The gene calls are TRBV11-1 and TRBJ1-5; 7 bases align to TRBD1. The junction had 3 bases not matched to a gene; V was cut back by 5 bases and J by 5 bases. CDR3 length equals 13 residues. Looked up from germline, CDR1 is SGHAT and CDR2 is FQDESV (reference sequence). CDR3 protein: CASSLDRDQPQHF. For the CDR3, the DNA is TGTGCCAGCAGCCTTGACAGGGATCAGCCCCAGCATTTT.

The chain is built from TRBV6-1 and TRBJ2-7; no clear D gene. This CDR3 has 14 residues. Trimming took off 1 base at V and 4 bases at J, with 11 bases between the two ends. Germline CDR1 MNHNS, CDR2 SASEGT. CDR3 DNA: TGTGCCAGCAGTGAAGAGGCTCAGGTATACGAGCAGTACTTC. Translated: CASSEEAQVYEQYF.

This clone was detected a few times. This chain uses TRBV6-5 with TRBJ2-2; TRBD1 might be the D (6 bases). The V end lost 7 bases, the J end lost 2 bases, and 8 bases lay between the germline ends. The CDR3 sequence is 13 residues long. Germline V gene data show CDR1 as MNHEY and CDR2 as SVGAGI. The DNA for the CDR3 is TGTGCCAGCAAGGACAGCAACACCGGGGAGCTGTTTTTT. The encoded protein is CASKDSNTGELFF.

The rearrangement uses TRBV6-5 and TRBJ2-1, with 8 bases aligning to TRBD2. Germline values: CDR1 MNHEY, CDR2 SVGAGI. The CDR3 totals 13 residues. Losses at the gene ends were 10 bases for V and 7 bases for J; bases not matched to a gene: 9. This chain's CDR3 is CAIRGGLWNEQFF. The CDR3 bases are TGTGCCATCCGGGGGGGCCTGTGGAATGAGCAGTTCTTC.

The chain uses TRBV20-1 and TRBJ1-2; unclear D gene. V was shortened by 3 bases and J by 6 bases, with 8 bases between the two germline ends. This CDR3 spans 11 amino acids. Germline CDR1 is DFQATT and CDR2 is SNEGSKA (reference sequence). Here the CDR3 reads CSARSQDGYTF. In DNA form, the CDR3 reads TGCAGTGCTAGGTCGCAGGATGGCTACACCTTC.

This clone was seen a single time. One end of the junction varies from germline; a read error may be responsible. The chain links TRBV9 to TRBJ2-1; 14 positions agree with TRBD2. Per germline, CDR1 SGDLS and CDR2 YYNGEE. The CDR3 runs 18 residues. DNA for the CDR3: TGTGCCAGCAGCGCGGGACTAGCGGGGGCCTCCTCCTGCAATGAGCAGTTCTTC. Translation: CASSAGLAGASSCNEQFF.

This clone was counted many times. This chain joins TRBV9 and TRBJ1-3; possible D gene TRBD1, 5 bases. V was cut by 4 bases and J by 2 bases, with 10 bases left in between. The CDR3 sequence is 14 residues long. Germline values: CDR1 SGDLS, CDR2 YYNGEE. The DNA of the CDR3 is TGTGCCAGCAGCCCTCGACAGACTGGAAACACCATATATTTT. This codes for CASSPRQTGNTIYF.

The genes are TRBV6-5 and TRBJ1-1; D remains unclear. Per the germline V gene, CDR1 is MNHEY and CDR2 is SVGAGI. V dropped 3 bases and J dropped 1 base, with 12 bases sitting between them. The CDR3 runs to 15 residues. The CDR3 DNA reads TGTGCCAGCAGTTATCTTAGATCTCGGAACACTGAAGCTTTCTTT. This codes for CASSYLRSRNTEAFF.

The V and J genes are TRBV19 and TRBJ1-5, with TRBD1 as a possible D gene (5 bases). The V gene lost 5 bases and the J gene lost 2 bases, with 16 bases spanning the gap. This CDR3 spans 16 amino acids. The germline CDR1 and CDR2 sequences are LNHDA and SQIVND (reference sequence). CDR3 DNA sequence: TGTGCCAGTAGTCCCCGATCAGGGTACGGCAATCAGCCCCAGCATTTT. This codes for CASSPRSGYGNQPQHF.

The V call is TRBV5-1, the J call TRBJ2-1; D call uncertain. This CDR3 spans 15 amino acids. CDR1 and CDR2 from the germline V gene are SGHRS and YFSETQ. The germline V and J ends were trimmed by 2 bases and 0 bases, with 9 bases remaining between them. The CDR3 coding sequence is TGCGCCAGCAGCTTTGGCGGAAACTCCTACAATGAGCAGTTCTTC. Amino acid sequence: CASSFGGNSYNEQFF.

The gene calls are TRBV5-1 and TRBJ2-3; 7 bases are a match to TRBD2. The length of the CDR3 is 13 residues. Germline CDR1 and CDR2: SGHRS and YFSETQ. After removal of 9 bases from V and 5 bases from J, the junction contained 9 bases not matched to a gene. The CDR3 DNA reads TGCGCCACCACACTACAGCGGGGAGATACGCAGTATTTT. Protein sequence: CATTLQRGDTQYF. The whole variable domain, remainder taken from reference TRBV5-1 and TRBJ2-3, is KAGVTQTPRYLIKTRGQQVTLSCSPISGHRSVSWYQQTPGQGLQFLFEYFSETQRNKGNFPGRFSGRQFSNSRSEMNVSTLELGDSALYLCATTLQRGDTQYFGPGTRLTVL.

The J gene is TRBJ2-2, the V gene TRBV5-1; no clear D gene. Germline assignment: CDR1 SGHRS and CDR2 YFSETQ. Trimming removed 3 bases from V and 3 bases from J, with 9 bases in between. The CDR3 totals 14 residues. Here the CDR3 DNA reads TGCGCCAGCAGCTCTACCCCGTACACCGGGGAGCTGTTTTTT. This translates into CASSSTPYTGELFF. The full variable domain, with the rest looked up from reference TRBV5-1 and TRBJ2-2, is KAGVTQTPRYLIKTRGQQVTLSCSPISGHRSVSWYQQTPGQGLQFLFEYFSETQRNKGNFPGRFSGRQFSNSRSEMNVSTLELGDSALYLCASSSTPYTGELFFGEGSRLTVL.

This CDR3 reads CASSQEIGGEETDTGELFF. The CDR3 coding sequence is TGTGCCAGCAGCCAAGAAATCGGGGGAGAGGAAACAGACACCGGGGAGCTGTTTTTT. The V gene is TRBV7-9, the J gene TRBJ2-2; weak D call: TRBD2 (6 bases). The CDR3 has 19 amino acids. The V gene lost 5 bases and the J gene lost 3 bases, with 25 bases spanning the gap. Germline V gene data show CDR1 as SEHNR and CDR2 as FQNEAQ (reference sequence).

The chain employs TRBV7-2 and TRBJ2-7; 8 bases line up with TRBD1. V trimming: 7 bases; J trimming: 2 bases; junction bases outside the gene matches: 7. In germline, CDR1 is SGHTA, CDR2 FQGNSA. The CDR3 is 14 residues long. As DNA, the CDR3 is TGTGCCAGCACCGGGACAGGAGGTACCTACGAGCAGTACTTC. This gives the protein CASTGTGGTYEQYF.

The gene calls are TRBV27 and TRBJ1-3; 7 positions agree with TRBD1. This CDR3 is built from 16 residues. V shed 0 bases and J 4 bases; nucleotides not matched to a gene: 6. Germline CDR1 reads MNHEY; CDR2 reads SMNVEV (reference sequence). The CDR3 protein is CASSLSRRGQGNTIYF. The CDR3 nucleotides are TGTGCCAGCAGTTTATCGAGGAGGGGGCAAGGAAACACCATATATTTT.

The chain employs TRBV25-1 and TRBJ1-5; D possibly corresponds to TRBD1 (6 bases). The CDR3 covers 15 residues. Deletions cut 2 bases from V and 2 bases from J, with 10 bases between. Germline V gene data show CDR1 as MGHDK and CDR2 as SYGVNS. The CDR3 coding sequence is TGTGCCAGCAGTGAAGAACAGGGCGGCAATCAGCCCCAGCATTTT. Translating gives CASSEEQGGNQPQHF.

The chain has TRBV6-6 and TRBJ2-1; D is unclear. This CDR3 has 11 residues. Trimming stripped 8 bases from V and 10 bases from J, with 12 bases between. Germline CDR1 MNHNY, CDR2 SVGAGI (reference sequence). The CDR3 sequence is CASVDGYEQFF. The CDR3, as DNA: TGTGCCAGCGTAGACGGGTACGAGCAGTTCTTC.

This chain connects TRBV2 to TRBJ2-1, with 7 bases fitting TRBD1. V lost 1 base and J lost 15; bases outside the gene matches: 18. In germline, CDR1 is SNHLY, CDR2 FYNNEI. The CDR3 has 16 amino acids. The DNA of the CDR3 is TGTGCCAGCAGTGAAGGAGTTACAGGGGCCGTGCTGCGTGCGTTCTTC. It codes for CASSEGVTGAVLRAFF. Full variable domain (rest looked up from reference TRBV2 and TRBJ2-1): EPEVTQTPSHQVTQMGQEVILRCVPISNHLYFYWYRQILGQKVEFLVSFYNNEISEKSEIFDDQFSVERPDGSNFTLKIRSTKLEDSAMYFCASSEGVTGAVLRAFFGPGTRLTVL.

This clone has just one count. J is TRBJ1-1 and V is TRBV6-4, with TRBD1 identical over 12 bases. The germline gives CDR1 MRHNA, CDR2 SNTAGT. The CDR3 runs to 14 residues. Unmatched junction bases numbered 5, after V lost 6 bases and J lost 6 bases. DNA for the CDR3: TGTGCCAGCAGGGAGGGACAGGGGGCCGCTGAAGCTTTCTTT. This translates into CASREGQGAAEAFF.

This chain links TRBV5-6 with TRBJ1-4, with a possible D match to TRBD1 (6 bases). Germline V gene data show CDR1 as SGHDT and CDR2 as YYEEEE. Trimming took 3 bases from V and 6 from J, leaving 15 bases between them. The CDR3 loop spans 15 amino acids. CDR3 nucleotide sequence: TGTGCCAGCAGCTCTCACAGGGATGTCGATGAAAAACTGTTTTTT. Translating it yields CASSSHRDVDEKLFF.

The CDR3 DNA is TGTGCCAGCACCCCTGGGAGTGAGCAGTTCTTC. Amino acid sequence: CASTPGSEQFF. The chain uses TRBV7-6 and TRBJ2-1, with a tentative D call TRBD2 (5 bases). CDR1 and CDR2 (germline): SGHVS, FNYEAQ. The V end lost 7 bases, the J end lost 9 bases, and 10 bases lay between the germline ends. The CDR3 is made up of 11 amino acids.

V usage is TRBV11-2 and J usage is TRBJ2-7; 7 bases match TRBD2. The CDR3 length is 15 residues. CDR1 is SGHAT and CDR2 is FQNNGV in the germline V gene. V lost 0 bases to trimming and J lost 5 bases; unmatched junction nucleotides: 7. The CDR3 loop reads CASSLERTSWNEQYF. CDR3 DNA sequence: TGTGCCAGCAGCTTAGAAAGGACTAGTTGGAACGAGCAGTACTTC.